The rows below give T cell receptor beta chains drawn from one sample of a study of T cell repertoires in cytomegalovirus infection. TCRdb re-derived calls from the reads in MiXCR, one entry per CDR3 protein. The table shows fewer than 400,000 distinct CDR3 sequences, with less than 20% occurring only once. Sequencing used PBMCs. Source of these receptors: a human donor in good health (CMV status not recorded). Some clones in this sample may be carry-over from other donors' samples. Both conserved end residues are part of each CDR3. A D gene is named only where the DNA matches it firmly. Clone size is stated in some rows and not others, as once, few, many or a class when expanded.

V	J	size	D	CDR3	DNA
TRBV9	TRBJ2-3	few	-	CASSVTIASTDTQYF	TGTGCCAGCAGCGTAACCATTGCTAGCACAGATACGCAGTATTTT
TRBV11-1	TRBJ2-7	few	-	CASSPSIRGYEQYF	TGTGCCAGCAGCCCAAGCATTCGGGGCTACGAGCAGTACTTC
TRBV6-2/TRBV6-3	TRBJ2-2	once	-	CASSYSPGVGELFF	TGTGCCAGCAGTTACTCTCCGGGGGTCGGGGAGCTGTTTTTT
TRBV20-1	TRBJ2-2	-	-	CSAAQANTGELFF	TGCAGTGCCGCACAGGCTAACACCGGGGAGCTGTTTTTT
TRBV7-9	TRBJ1-1	few	-	CASSLDGTTYGEAFF	TGTGCCAGCAGCTTAGACGGCACCACCTACGGTGAAGCTTTCTTT
TRBV19	TRBJ2-5	few	-	CASSITGRETQYF	TGTGCCAGTAGTATAACAGGGAGGGAGACCCAGTACTTC
TRBV7-2	TRBJ2-7	many	-	CASSLVAPSSYEQYF	TGTGCCAGCAGCTTAGTGGCACCGAGCTCCTACGAGCAGTACTTC
TRBV7-8	TRBJ2-5	many	-	CASSPYGGVTETQYF	TGTGCCAGCAGCCCTTATGGTGGGGTTACGGAGACCCAGTACTTC
TRBV19	TRBJ1-5	-	TRBD1	CASQTGGVNQPQHF	TGTGCCAGCCAAACAGGGGGCGTCAATCAGCCCCAGCATTTT
TRBV7-2	TRBJ1-5	many	-	CASSLPDSGWPQHF	TGTGCCAGCAGCTTACCGGACTCAGGATGGCCCCAGCATTTT
TRBV13	TRBJ1-1	once	-	CASSLWEGREDTEAFF	TGTGCCAGCAGCTTATGGGAAGGGAGGGAAGACACTGAAGCTTTCTTT
TRBV7-2	TRBJ2-3	few	-	CASSFISTDTQYF	TGTGCCAGCAGCTTCATAAGCACAGATACGCAGTATTTT
TRBV19	TRBJ1-6	-	TRBD1	CASSSSGTALGSPLHF	TGTGCCAGTAGTTCATCAGGGACAGCTCTAGGATCACCCCTCCACTTT
TRBV7-2	TRBJ1-1	many	-	CASSSLSTVNTEAFF	TGTGCCAGCAGCTCCTTATCTACAGTTAACACTGAAGCTTTCTTT
TRBV2	TRBJ2-1	-	-	CASSEDGKQFF	TGTGCCAGCAGTGAAGACGGGAAGCAGTTCTTC
TRBV7-2	TRBJ2-1	-	TRBD2	CASSSRAGYSNEQFF	TGTGCCAGCAGCTCTCGAGCGGGGTATTCCAATGAGCAGTTCTTC
TRBV2	TRBJ1-5	few	-	CASSGQGGYGQPQHF	TGTGCCAGCAGTGGTCAGGGTGGGTATGGCCAGCCCCAGCATTTT
TRBV11-2	TRBJ2-7	many	-	CASSLSRSGAYEQYF	TGTGCCAGCAGCTTAAGTAGGTCGGGGGCCTACGAGCAGTACTTC
TRBV7-8	TRBJ2-3	many	-	CASSSPRLAARTDTQYF	TGTGCCAGCAGCTCCCCTCGACTGGCGGCACGCACAGATACGCAGTATTTT
TRBV3-1	TRBJ1-6	-	-	CASRIQGWGPLHF	TGTGCCAGCAGAATACAGGGTTGGGGACCCCTCCACTTT
TRBV7-6	TRBJ1-6	many	TRBD1	CASSFERDRPLHF	TGTGCCAGCAGTTTCGAGAGGGACAGACCCCTCCACTTT
TRBV24-1	TRBJ1-3	few	-	CAASSTALRRGPLMAPGNTIYF	TGTGCCGCCTCGTCGACGGCCCTCCGACGGGGGCCCCTCATGGCCCCTGGAAACACCATATATTTT
TRBV3-1	TRBJ2-2	few	-	CASSQGPSNTGELFF	TGTGCCAGCAGCCAAGGTCCGTCTAACACCGGGGAGCTGTTTTTT
TRBV20-1	TRBJ2-7	few	-	CSATPVSSYEQYF	TGCAGCGCTACCCCAGTTAGCTCCTACGAGCAGTACTTC
TRBV27	TRBJ2-1	few	-	CASSPPVGESLHEQFF	TGTGCCAGCAGCCCCCCGGTAGGAGAGTCTCTCCATGAGCAGTTCTTC
TRBV18	TRBJ2-3	few	-	CASSPPEVTDTQYF	TGTGCCAGCTCACCACCCGAGGTCACAGATACGCAGTATTTT
TRBV28	TRBJ1-1	few	-	CASLGGLYTEAFF	TGTGCCAGCTTGGGGGGATTGTACACTGAAGCTTTCTTT
TRBV5-1	TRBJ1-2	-	-	CASRDVYGYTF	TGCGCCAGCAGGGACGTCTATGGCTACACCTTC
TRBV7-9	TRBJ1-2	few	-	CASSFDDRTSVGYGYTF	TGTGCCAGCAGCTTTGATGACAGAACTAGCGTCGGCTATGGCTACACCTTC
TRBV10-3	TRBJ1-1	-	-	CAISVKQNTEAFF	TGTGCCATCAGTGTTAAACAGAACACTGAAGCTTTCTTT
TRBV5-4	TRBJ2-5	-	-	CASSLSAGYQETQYF	TGTGCCAGCAGCTTATCAGCGGGTTACCAAGAGACCCAGTACTTC
TRBV27	TRBJ1-2	few	TRBD1	CASTTGGYGYTF	TGTGCCAGCACTACAGGGGGCTATGGCTACACCTTC
TRBV7-8	TRBJ2-1	many	-	CASSSRTLSSYNEQFF	TGTGCCAGCAGCTCCCGGACACTTAGCTCCTACAATGAGCAGTTCTTC
TRBV7-9	TRBJ2-1	-	TRBD1	CASSAFRDSLNNEQFF	TGTGCCAGCAGCGCATTCCGGGACAGCCTCAACAATGAGCAGTTCTTC
TRBV7-9	TRBJ2-3	-	TRBD1	CASSPHRGSFADTQYF	TGTGCCAGCAGCCCCCACAGGGGTTCCTTTGCAGATACGCAGTATTTT
TRBV12-3/TRBV12-4	TRBJ1-1	few	-	CASTKRAGTEAFF	TGTGCCAGCACAAAGAGGGCGGGCACTGAAGCTTTCTTT
TRBV7-2	TRBJ1-1	few	-	CASSPNGWTEAFF	TGTGCCAGCAGCCCGAACGGATGGACCGAAGCTTTCTTT
TRBV11-2	TRBJ1-2	-	TRBD1	CASSLLRTGRYGYTF	TGTGCCAGCAGCTTACTGAGGACAGGGCGCTATGGCTACACCTTC
TRBV6-6	TRBJ2-2	-	-	CASKAGNTGELFF	TGTGCCAGCAAGGCGGGAAACACCGGGGAGCTGTTTTTT
TRBV19	TRBJ2-3	many	-	CASSIWRDTQYF	TGTGCCAGTAGTATTTGGAGAGATACGCAGTATTTT
TRBV12-3/TRBV12-4	TRBJ1-3	many	-	CASSQGRYSGNTIYF	TGTGCCAGCAGTCAAGGACGCTACTCTGGAAACACCATATATTTT
TRBV28	TRBJ2-5	-	-	CASSIGSYETQYF	TGTGCCAGCAGTATCGGGAGCTATGAGACCCAGTACTTC
TRBV20-1	TRBJ2-3	-	TRBD2	CSARDGSGTEADTQYF	TGCAGTGCTAGAGACGGTAGCGGGACTGAGGCAGATACGCAGTATTTT
TRBV7-2	TRBJ2-2	many	-	CASSFQPGAARGELFF	TGTGCCAGCAGCTTCCAGCCCGGTGCGGCCCGCGGGGAGCTGTTTTTT